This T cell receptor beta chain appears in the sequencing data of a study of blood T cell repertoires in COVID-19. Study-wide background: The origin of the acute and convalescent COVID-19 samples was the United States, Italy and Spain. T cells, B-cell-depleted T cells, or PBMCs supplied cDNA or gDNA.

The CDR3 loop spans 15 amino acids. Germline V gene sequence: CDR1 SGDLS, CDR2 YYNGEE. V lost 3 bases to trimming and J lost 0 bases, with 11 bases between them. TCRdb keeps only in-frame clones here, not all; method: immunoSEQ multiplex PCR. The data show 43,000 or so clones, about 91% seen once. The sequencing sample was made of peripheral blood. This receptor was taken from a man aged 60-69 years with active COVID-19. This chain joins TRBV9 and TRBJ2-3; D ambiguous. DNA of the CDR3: TGTGCCAGCAGCGGTCGGGTGGTAAGCACAGATACGCAGTATTTT. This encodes CASSGRVVSTDTQYF.